The 17 T cell receptor beta chains below come from one sample, sequenced in a study of blood T cell repertoires in COVID-19. Using immunoSEQ multiplex PCR, the repertoire was profiled, and TCRdb retains in-frame clones only, with some absent. The top ten hold over 9% of the sample, which has some 130,000 clones, approximately 88% seen once. The sequenced sample was peripheral blood. The source of these receptors is a man between 45 and 60 years old with acute or convalescent COVID-19.

The chain has TRBV19 and TRBJ1-1, with a possible D match to TRBD1 (6 bases). V lost 4 bases and J lost 4, with 13 bases in between. This CDR3 is built from 14 residues. Germline V gene sequence: CDR1 LNHDA, CDR2 SQIVND (reference sequence). In nucleotides, the CDR3 is TGTGCCAGTAGTAGGGACGACAGGACCACTGAAGCTTTCTTT. It translates to CASSRDDRTTEAFF.

The table lists this clone with a count of one. The rearrangement joins TRBV6-6 to TRBJ1-2, with 7 nucleotides matching TRBD1. Germline lookup yields CDR1 MNHNY and CDR2 SVGAGI (reference sequence). The CDR3 loop spans 13 amino acids. With V trimmed by 10 bases and J by 8 bases, 13 bases remained unmatched. The CDR3 sequence: CAIRQGLVRGYTF. The CDR3 DNA reads TGTGCCATCAGACAGGGATTGGTACGCGGCTACACCTTC.

The chain has TRBV28 and TRBJ1-5; no firm D call. The V and J ends lost 10 bases and 2 bases respectively, with 24 bases between them. This CDR3 region has 17 residues. Germline lookup yields CDR1 MDHEN and CDR2 SYDVKM. This chain's CDR3 is CATYARRAGLGNQPQHF. The CDR3 DNA reads TGTGCCACCTATGCCCGGAGGGCTGGGTTGGGCAATCAGCCCCAGCATTTT.

The genes are TRBV27 and TRBJ2-7, with 7 bases identical to TRBD1. The CDR3 totals 15 residues. Trimming at V came to 3 bases and at J to 1 base, leaving 6 bases not matched to a gene. Looked up from germline, CDR1 is MNHEY and CDR2 is SMNVEV (reference sequence). The CDR3 spells CASSLEAGGSYEQYF. The CDR3 DNA reads TGTGCCAGCAGTTTGGAGGCAGGGGGATCCTACGAGCAGTACTTC.

The chain has TRBV28 and TRBJ2-1; 13 bases match TRBD2. This CDR3 contains 16 residues. The germline CDR1 and CDR2 sequences are MDHEN and SYDVKM. With 5 bases clipped from V and 10 bases from J, the junction kept 11 bases outside the gene matches. Here the CDR3 DNA reads TGTGCCAGCAGTCTCCCGGGACTAGCGGGATCGGGGGAGCAGTTCTTC. It codes for CASSLPGLAGSGEQFF.

This clone has only one observation. This chain links TRBV10-1 with TRBJ2-1; no clear D. Looked up from germline, CDR1 is WNHNN and CDR2 is SYGVQD (reference sequence). The V end lost 4 bases, the J end lost 3 bases, and 7 bases lay between the germline ends. This CDR3 has 13 amino acids. This CDR3 is CASSATNYNEQFF. The CDR3 DNA reads TGCGCCAGCAGTGCTACCAACTACAATGAGCAGTTCTTC.

Only a few counts were recorded for this clone. The rearrangement uses TRBV28 and TRBJ1-5, with a weak D call TRBD1 (5 bases). CDR1 and CDR2 from the germline V gene are MDHEN and SYDVKM. Deletions cut 8 bases from V and 3 bases from J, with 17 bases between. CDR3 size: 15 residues. The CDR3 region is CASQERGTPNQPQHF. CDR3 DNA sequence: TGTGCCAGCCAGGAAAGGGGTACCCCCAATCAGCCCCAGCATTTT.

The chain joins TRBV29-1 to TRBJ1-1; D is possibly TRBD1 (5 bases). V lost 3 bases and J lost 6, with 11 bases in between. CDR3 length: 12 amino acids. In germline, CDR1 is SQVTM, CDR2 ANQGSEA. The CDR3 coding sequence is TGCAGCGTTGAGGGAAGGGGCCCTGAAGCTTTCTTT. Translated: CSVEGRGPEAFF. Supplemented by reference TRBV29-1 and TRBJ1-1, the full variable domain reads SAVISQKPSRDICQRGTSLTIQCQVDSQVTMMFWYRQQPGQSLTLIATANQGSEATYESGFVIDKFPISRPNLTFSTLTVSNMSPEDSSIYLCSVEGRGPEAFFGQGTRLTVV.

The rearrangement links TRBV5-5 to TRBJ2-2; 7 bases fit TRBD1. CDR3 size: 17 residues. J lost 6 bases, V lost 0 bases, and 11 bases had no gene match. Germline V gene sequence: CDR1 SGHKS, CDR2 YYEKEE (reference sequence). The CDR3 protein is CASSLDFETGFAGELFF. The CDR3 nucleotides are TGTGCCAGCAGCTTGGATTTCGAGACAGGGTTTGCCGGGGAGCTGTTTTTT.

The CDR3 region is CASLRQAGQPQHF. CDR3 in DNA: TGTGCCTCCCTTCGACAGGCAGGCCAGCCCCAGCATTTT. V gene TRBV2 combines with J gene TRBJ1-5; D perhaps matches TRBD1 (6 bases). This CDR3 is 13 amino acids long. CDR1 is SNHLY, CDR2 FYNNEI, per germline. Between the trimmed V and J ends, which lost 11 bases and 7 bases, there was a span of 18 bases. Variable domain in full (rest from reference TRBV2 and TRBJ1-5): EPEVTQTPSHQVTQMGQEVILRCVPISNHLYFYWYRQILGQKVEFLVSFYNNEISEKSEIFDDQFSVERPDGSNFTLKIRSTKLEDSAMYFCASLRQAGQPQHFGDGTRLSIL.

The J gene is TRBJ2-6, the V gene TRBV7-8, with a weak D call TRBD1 (6 bases). V was cut by 0 bases and J by 0 bases, with 21 bases left in between. CDR3 length: 21 residues. CDR1 is SGHVS, CDR2 FQNEAQ, per germline. CDR3: CASSLAGGSTRLLSGANVLTF. The CDR3 coding sequence is TGTGCCAGCAGCTTAGCAGGGGGAAGTACCCGACTTCTCTCTGGGGCCAACGTCCTGACTTTC.

V gene TRBV6-6 combines with J gene TRBJ1-2; 7 nucleotides agree with TRBD1. CDR1 is MNHNY and CDR2 is SVGAGI in the germline V gene (reference sequence). The V segment lost 5 bases and the J segment 2 bases; nucleotides outside the gene matches: 2. This CDR3 spans 13 amino acids. For the CDR3, the DNA is TGTGCCAGCAGTAGGGACAGCAACTATGGCTACACCTTC. This translates into CASSRDSNYGYTF.

The chain carries TRBV28 and TRBJ2-2; possible D gene TRBD2, 5 bases. This CDR3 is 14 amino acids long. Germline values: CDR1 MDHEN, CDR2 SYDVKM. With 7 bases removed from V and 0 bases from J, the gap between germline ends came to 9 bases. DNA for the CDR3: TGTGCCAGCAAGGGAGAAGCGAACACCGGGGAGCTGTTTTTT. It translates to CASKGEANTGELFF.

The genes are TRBV11-3 and TRBJ1-1; D possibly corresponds to TRBD1 (5 bases). The V end lost 4 bases, the J end lost 8 bases, and 17 bases lay between the germline ends. Germline V CDR1 and CDR2: SGHNT, YENEEA. The length of the CDR3 is 14 residues. CDR3: CASSSNAGLKEAFF. The DNA for the CDR3 is TGTGCCAGCAGCTCAAACGCGGGACTTAAAGAAGCTTTCTTT.

The V and J genes are TRBV27 and TRBJ1-5; 8 bases are shared with TRBD1. The CDR3 runs to 14 residues. With 3 bases clipped from V and 11 bases from J, the junction kept 9 bases outside the gene matches. Germline V lookup: CDR1 MNHEY, CDR2 SMNVEV (reference sequence). The CDR3 sequence is CASSFRQGKSAQHF. The CDR3 coding sequence is TGTGCCAGCAGTTTCCGACAGGGGAAATCAGCCCAGCATTTT.

This clone was picked up one time. The chain couples TRBV19 to TRBJ1-1, with D perhaps matching TRBD1 (6 bases). The CDR3 is 15 residues long. V was shortened by 7 bases and J by 4 bases, with 19 bases between the two germline ends. Germline-derived CDR1 and CDR2 are LNHDA and SQIVND (reference sequence). CDR3 sequence (DNA): TGTGCCAGTAAGTTCAAGACAGGATGGACCACTGAAGCTTTCTTT. Translation: CASKFKTGWTTEAFF. Together with reference TRBV19 and TRBJ1-1, the CDR3 gives the full variable domain: DGGITQSPKYLFRKEGQNVTLSCEQNLNHDAMYWYRQDPGQGLRLIYYSQIVNDFQKGDIAEGYSVSREKKESFPLTVTSAQKNPTAFYLCASKFKTGWTTEAFFGQGTRLTVV.

The rearrangement uses TRBV6-5 and TRBJ2-3; 13 nucleotides agree with TRBD2. Germline trimming cut 4 bases from V and 4 bases from J; bases unmatched to any gene: 2. CDR1 is MNHEY, CDR2 SVGAGI, per germline. The CDR3 totals 15 residues. The CDR3 nucleotides are TGTGCCAGCAGTTGGACTAGCGGGAGTGCAGATACGCAGTATTTT. This gives the protein CASSWTSGSADTQYF.